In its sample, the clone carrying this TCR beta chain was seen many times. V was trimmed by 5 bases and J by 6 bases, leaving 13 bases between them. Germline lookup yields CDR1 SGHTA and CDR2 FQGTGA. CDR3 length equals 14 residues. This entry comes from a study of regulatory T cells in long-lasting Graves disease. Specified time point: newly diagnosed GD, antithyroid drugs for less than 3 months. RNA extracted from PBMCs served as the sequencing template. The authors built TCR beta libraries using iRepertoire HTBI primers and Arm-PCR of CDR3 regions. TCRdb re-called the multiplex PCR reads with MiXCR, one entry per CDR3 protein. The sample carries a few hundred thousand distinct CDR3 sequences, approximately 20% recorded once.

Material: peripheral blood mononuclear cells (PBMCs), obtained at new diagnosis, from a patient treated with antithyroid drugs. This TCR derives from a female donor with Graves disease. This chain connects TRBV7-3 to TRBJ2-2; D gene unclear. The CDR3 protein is CASSPDRGSGELFF. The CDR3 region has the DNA TGTGCCAGCAGCCCCGACCGTGGATCCGGGGAGCTGTTTTTT. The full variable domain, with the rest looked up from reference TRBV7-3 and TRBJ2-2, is GAGVSQTPSNKVTEKGKYVELRCDPISGHTALYWYRQSLGQGPEFLIYFQGTGAADDSGLPNDRFFAVRPEGSVSTLKIQRTERGDSAVYLCASSPDRGSGELFFGEGSRLTVL.